By its share, the clone carrying this TCR beta chain is medium-sized (0.01 to 0.1%). Its matching antigen is unknown. The record originates from a study of spatial heterogeneity in lung cancer. Across the study: The study observed each unique TCR and UMI combination more than ten times on average in raw reads. Overall study findings and caveats: Mutation tallies in tumors tracked expanded intratumoral alpha and beta TCR counts. Sequencing reached an estimated coverage of tumor T cells that was only roughly 7% for alpha chains and 13% for beta chains.

Time point given: sample taken at primary tumor resection. Samples were obtained from some 70 donors, all untreated early-stage non-small cell lung cancer patients. Whole RNA, which was extracted from tumor, nontumor lung tissue or frozen PBMC, was sequenced without any cell sorting. The J segment lost 2 bases and the V segment lost 4 bases, leaving 8 bases of the junction unmatched. Germline CDR1 LGHNA, CDR2 YSLEER. This CDR3 has 16 amino acids. TCRdb called the 5' RACE reads again in MiXCR, with one record for every CDR3 protein. Of roughly 6,400 distinct CDR3 sequences in the sample, approximately 6.9% are singletons; the top ten hold about 12%.

Sequencing was performed on lung tumor tissue, taken at surgery. This TCR derives from a male donor with early-stage non-small cell lung cancer. The V and J genes are TRBV4-3 and TRBJ2-1; TRBD1 matches at 7 bases. The CDR3 nucleotides read TGCGCCAGCAGCCGCATGCAGGGGGAACCCTACAATGAGCAGTTCTTC. Translated, it gives CASSRMQGEPYNEQFF.